Shown below are 7 T cell receptor beta chains from a single sample sequenced in a study of Ad26.COV2.S vaccination and SARS-CoV-2 variants. The assay was immunoSEQ multiplex PCR, and TCRdb's table has in-frame clones only and misses some. The table shows about 400,000 clones, with 83% occurring only once. Regarding treatment: approximately 18 received Ad26.COV2.S at low or high dose, single or two shots; a few received placebo; per-sample allocation not given. Samples were taken on day 63 after the first vaccine or placebo injection. This sample comprised peripheral blood, obtained in a trial of Ad26.COV2.S vaccine versus placebo. The source is a person aged 18 to 65 who received the Ad26.COV2.S COVID-19 vaccine or a placebo.

About this clone itself: Other DNA sequences of this sample code for an identical CDR3. J is TRBJ1-1 and V is TRBV19; D gene unclear. The CDR3 runs 11 residues. Germline V lookup: CDR1 LNHDA, CDR2 SQIVND (reference sequence). Between the trimmed V and J ends, which lost 5 bases and 1 base, there was a span of 2 bases. The CDR3 DNA follows: TGTGCCAGTAGTCGGAACACTGAAGCTTTCTTT. It translates to CASSRNTEAFF.

The chain carries TRBV2 and TRBJ2-7, with D perhaps being TRBD1 or TRBD2 (5 bases each). The germline V gene has CDR1 SNHLY and CDR2 FYNNEI. The CDR3 totals 14 residues. V lost 3 bases and J lost 5, with 14 bases in between. Here the CDR3 reads CASSDSEGRDEQYF. CDR3 coding DNA: TGTGCCAGCAGTGATTCTGAGGGCAGGGACGAGCAGTACTTC.

This chain connects TRBV2 to TRBJ2-3; 8 nucleotides match TRBD1. Germline values: CDR1 SNHLY, CDR2 FYNNEI. V shed 6 bases and J 4 bases; nucleotides not matched to a gene: 9. The CDR3 length is 15 residues. CDR3 residues: CASRPSRTGPDTQYF. In DNA form, the CDR3 reads TGTGCCAGCAGGCCCTCTCGGACAGGGCCAGATACGCAGTATTTT.

This chain connects TRBV7-2 to TRBJ2-7; no clear D gene. The V end lost 1 base, the J end lost 6 bases, and 4 bases lay between the germline ends. This CDR3 is built from 11 residues. CDR1 is SGHTA, CDR2 FQGNSA, per germline. CDR3 loop: CASSLVSEQYF. The CDR3 DNA follows: TGTGCCAGCAGCTTAGTCTCCGAGCAGTACTTC.

This chain connects TRBV6-5 to TRBJ1-1; tentatively, D is TRBD1 (5 bases). Trimming cost V 10 bases and J 4 bases, with 22 bases left between them. There are 15 residues in the CDR3. From germline, CDR1 is MNHEY and CDR2 SVGAGI. The CDR3 DNA reads as TGTGCCACCCGAACCCATCGAGGGGTGGCCACTGAAGCTTTCTTT. It specifies CATRTHRGVATEAFF.

The chain uses TRBV18 and TRBJ2-7; possibly TRBD1 for D (6 bases). Germline CDR1 is KGHSH and CDR2 is LQKENI. Trimming pared 3 bases from V and 0 bases from J, leaving 21 bases between. The CDR3 contains 18 residues. This CDR3 reads CASSPGGHSPTISYEQYF. The DNA for the CDR3 is TGTGCCAGCTCACCTGGGGGACATTCACCTACGATCTCCTACGAGCAGTACTTC.

CDR3 amino acids: CASSLDVGRTYF. CDR3 coding DNA: TGTGCCAGCAGCTTAGATGTGGGACGCACCTACTTC. The J gene is TRBJ2-7, the V gene TRBV7-9, with D perhaps matching TRBD1 or TRBD2 (5 bases each). CDR1 is SEHNR, CDR2 FQNEAQ, per germline (reference sequence). Trimming cost V 1 base and J 13 bases, with 14 bases left between them. CDR3 length: 12 amino acids.